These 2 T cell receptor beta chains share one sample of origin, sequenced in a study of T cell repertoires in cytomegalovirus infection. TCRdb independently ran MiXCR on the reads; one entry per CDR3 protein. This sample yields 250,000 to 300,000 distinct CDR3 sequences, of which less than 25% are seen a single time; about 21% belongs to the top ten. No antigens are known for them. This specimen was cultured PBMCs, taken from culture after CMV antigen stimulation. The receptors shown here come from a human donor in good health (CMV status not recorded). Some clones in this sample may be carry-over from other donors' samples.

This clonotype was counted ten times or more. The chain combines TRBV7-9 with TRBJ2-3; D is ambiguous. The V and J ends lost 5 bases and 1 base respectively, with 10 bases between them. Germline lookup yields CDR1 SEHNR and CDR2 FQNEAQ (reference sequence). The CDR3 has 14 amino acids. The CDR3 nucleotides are TGTGCCAGCAGCCTTCCGGTGGGCACAGATACGCAGTATTTT. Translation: CASSLPVGTDTQYF.

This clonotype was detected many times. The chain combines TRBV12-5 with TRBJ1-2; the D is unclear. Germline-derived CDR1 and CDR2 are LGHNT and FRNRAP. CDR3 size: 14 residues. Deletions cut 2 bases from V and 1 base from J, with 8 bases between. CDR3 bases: TGTGCTAGTGGTTTGCCACCGGATAACTATGGCTACACCTTC. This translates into CASGLPPDNYGYTF.